This section outlines one TCR beta chain sequence together with its context. Its target antigen remains unknown. The record has no base qualities; no much larger clone is one base away. These data originate in a study of blood T cell repertoires in COVID-19 (TCRdb year 2020). Context from the whole study: The collaborator samples originated in the United States, Italy and Spain and spanned the acute and convalescent phases of COVID-19. The material from the prospective study consisted of cDNA or gDNA derived from T cells, B-cell-depleted T cells, or PBMCs. Subjects who had been exposed to COVID-19, were actively infected with it, or had recovered from it provided the deeply sampled blood TCRbeta repertoires that made up the dataset. A freely available public database, intended as a resource for researchers studying the immune response to SARS-CoV-2, is where the repertoires were released. The samples were drawn from the first 160 participants of the ongoing ImmuneRACE study and from about 1,200 subjects provided by 6 global collaborators. Sample metadata almost always included a de-identified subject ID, COVID-19 status, age in years and sex. Where HLA class I and class II types were available, the types were taken from metadata supplied by the sample provider, not from assay-based typing. Study-level results and caveats: Clinical and demographic metadata were provided uncurated, with the amount varying by source and participant.

TCRbeta CDR3 regions were amplified from genomic DNA by means of the immunoSEQ Assay, a bias-controlled multiplex PCR. In the paper's pipeline: The number of nucleated cells in each sample was estimated from the amplification of reference gene primers within the assay. Sequence reads were collapsed and filtered to measure the absolute abundance of every unique TCRbeta CDR3 rearrangement. For each sample, productive Simpson clonality was calculated as the square root of Simpson's diversity index across productive rearrangements. TCRdb limited this immuneACCESS table to in-frame rearrangements with V and J called. A share of clones is missing; checked studies link under half to unresolved V genes, and the rest is unexplained. That table is the source of V, J and clone size, and D and trimming were worked out from the DNA. Within this sample are some 290,000 clones, with roughly 87% of them counted one time only. 2% to 2.5% of the sample is in the top ten clones.

The CDR3 spans 19 residues, from the cysteine through the phenylalanine. CDR3 DNA is the only sequence kept; it has 57 bases, read in frame from the first base. Taken from the germline V gene, the CDR1 and CDR2 loops are MNHEY and SVGEGT. The V end gives up 8 bases and the J end 2 bases, leaving 19 bases in the junction not matched to a gene. Another Seattle source contributed samples from volunteer blood donors who had recovered from COVID-19. Collaborating institutions collected whole blood in K2EDTA tubes following their own protocols. For TCRbeta analysis, collaborators shipped samples in one of three forms: frozen whole blood, isolated PBMCs, or DNA extracted from either of those sample types.

The chain is encoded by TRBV6-2 or TRBV6-3 joined to TRBJ2-1, and 9 bases in between align with TRBD2. The TCR sequence derives from a woman aged 45 to 65 who had recovered from COVID-19. Sample: peripheral blood. The DNA is TGTGCCAGCCGTTCCCAGTTTAGCGGGAGTAGGAGACCCTACAATGAGCAGTTCTTC. It is translated as CASRSQFSGSRRPYNEQFF.